Only one count was recorded for the clone carrying this TCR beta chain. The repertoire was sequenced with immunoSEQ multiplex PCR; TCRdb's copy has only in-frame clones and lacks some. Of around 160,000 clones listed, approximately 86% are singletons. The data were taken from a study of blood T cell repertoires in COVID-19. Sample: peripheral blood. The sequence was collected from a man aged 18 to 29 with acute or convalescent COVID-19.

CDR3 loop: CASSAGGRETQYF. The CDR3 coding sequence is TGTGCCAGCAGTGCGGGGGGGCGAGAGACCCAGTACTTC. The rearrangement links TRBV27 to TRBJ2-5, with 9 positions matching TRBD2. Germline V lookup: CDR1 MNHEY, CDR2 SMNVEV (reference sequence). The CDR3 contains 13 residues. J lost 4 bases, V lost 5 bases, and 2 bases had no gene match.